This passage covers 30 T cell receptor beta chains from one sample sequenced in a study of blood T cell repertoires in COVID-19. Only in-frame clones appear in the TCRdb table, and some are missing; sequencing was by immunoSEQ multiplex PCR. This sample has under 200,000 clones; around 90% occur once, and the top ten carry 6%. The specimen was peripheral blood. The receptors shown here come from a man in his forties with active or convalescent COVID-19.

The V and J genes are TRBV5-1 and TRBJ2-2, with D possibly being TRBD1 (5 bases). The germline gives CDR1 SGHRS, CDR2 YFSETQ. This CDR3 region has 15 residues. Trimming pared 4 bases from V and 5 bases from J, leaving 15 bases between. The CDR3 region is CASSMKGVGTGELFF. The CDR3 DNA reads as TGCGCCAGCAGCATGAAAGGGGTAGGAACCGGGGAGCTGTTTTTT.

V is TRBV5-5 and J is TRBJ2-7; D gene ambiguous. The CDR3 spans 16 residues. CDR1 is SGHKS, CDR2 YYEKEE, per germline (reference sequence). With 2 bases removed from V and 0 bases from J, the gap between germline ends came to 15 bases. Here the CDR3 reads CASSLTFNPSSYEQYF. The CDR3 bases are TGTGCCAGCAGCTTAACTTTCAATCCGAGCTCCTACGAGCAGTACTTC.

This clone has a handful of counts. V gene TRBV7-2 combines with J gene TRBJ1-1, with TRBD1 identical over 7 bases. Germline CDR1 and CDR2: SGHTA and FQGNSA. With 3 bases clipped from V and 2 bases from J, the junction kept 3 bases outside the gene matches. The CDR3 has 14 residues. DNA for the CDR3: TGTGCCAGCAGCTTTAACAGGGGAAACACTGAAGCTTTCTTT. It codes for CASSFNRGNTEAFF. The full variable domain, with the rest looked up from reference TRBV7-2 and TRBJ1-1, is GAGVSQSPSNKVTEKGKDVELRCDPISGHTALYWYRQSLGQGLEFLIYFQGNSAPDKSGLPSDRFSAERTGGSVSTLTIQRTQQEDSAVYLCASSFNRGNTEAFFGQGTRLTVV.

The chain employs TRBV5-1 and TRBJ2-7; D perhaps matches TRBD1 (6 bases). V gave up 5 bases and J gave up 5 bases, with 14 bases separating them. The CDR3 has 13 residues. Germline loops: CDR1 SGHRS, CDR2 YFSETQ. The CDR3 here is CASRLTGIDEQYF. The CDR3 coding sequence is TGCGCCAGCAGATTAACAGGGATTGACGAGCAGTACTTC.

The chain couples TRBV6-6 to TRBJ1-5, with 7 bases that match TRBD1. CDR1 MNHNY and CDR2 SVGAGI come from the germline V gene (reference sequence). The CDR3 covers 13 residues. V lost 7 bases, J lost 7 bases, and 7 bases stayed unmatched. The CDR3 loop reads CASTREGAQPQHF. CDR3 sequence (DNA): TGTGCCAGCACCCGGGAGGGGGCACAGCCCCAGCATTTT.

The CDR3 DNA reads as TGCGCCAGCAGCCTTAGCGGGGGCATGGTGGAGACCCAGTACTTC. This sequence encodes CASSLSGGMVETQYF. The rearrangement uses TRBV5-1 and TRBJ2-5; 9 bases line up with TRBD2. V shed 4 bases, J shed 5 bases, and the junction held 9 bases outside the gene matches. The CDR3 is made up of 15 amino acids. The V gene's germline CDR1 is SGHRS and CDR2 YFSETQ.

This clone was seen once. The rearrangement uses TRBV19 and TRBJ1-5; 8 bases are shared with TRBD1. The V gene's germline CDR1 is LNHDA and CDR2 SQIVND (reference sequence). The CDR3 spans 16 residues. The V gene end was trimmed by 1 base and the J gene end by 3 bases; junction bases not matched to a gene: 5. CDR3 region: CASSIVTGAVNQPQHF. The DNA of the CDR3 is TGTGCCAGTAGTATAGTGACAGGGGCCGTCAATCAGCCCCAGCATTTT. Full variable domain (outside the CDR3, taken from reference TRBV19 and TRBJ1-5): DGGITQSPKYLFRKEGQNVTLSCEQNLNHDAMYWYRQDPGQGLRLIYYSQIVNDFQKGDIAEGYSVSREKKESFPLTVTSAQKNPTAFYLCASSIVTGAVNQPQHFGDGTRLSIL.

The CDR3 is CASSQQTPGAGAGANVLTF. Here the CDR3 DNA reads TGTGCCAGCAGCCAACAAACGCCCGGGGCAGGGGCCGGGGCCAACGTCCTGACTTTC. The chain joins TRBV7-3 to TRBJ2-6; maybe TRBD1 (6 bases). The CDR3 loop spans 19 amino acids. Germline values: CDR1 SGHTA, CDR2 FQGTGA. Trimming took 5 bases from V and 4 from J, leaving 24 bases between them. The entire variable domain, with the rest obtained from reference TRBV7-3 and TRBJ2-6, is as follows: GAGVSQTPSNKVTEKGKYVELRCDPISGHTALYWYRQSLGQGPEFLIYFQGTGAADDSGLPNDRFFAVRPEGSVSTLKIQRTERGDSAVYLCASSQQTPGAGAGANVLTFGAGSRLTVL.

This sequence joins TRBV6-6 and TRBJ2-7; D might be TRBD2 (6 bases). V lost 5 bases and J 2 bases, leaving 22 bases between the germline ends. CDR3 size: 17 residues. CDR1 and CDR2 from the germline V gene are MNHNY and SVGAGI (reference sequence). DNA for the CDR3: TGTGCCAGCAGTCGAAACGGGCTCTTAGCGGAAACCTACGAGCAGTACTTC. Amino acids: CASSRNGLLAETYEQYF.

This chain connects TRBV15 to TRBJ2-3; D is perhaps TRBD1 (5 bases). V was shortened by 2 bases and J by 8 bases, with 11 bases between the two germline ends. Per germline, CDR1 LNHNV and CDR2 YYDKDF (reference sequence). The length of the CDR3 is 13 residues. The CDR3 protein is CATSRLRGGTQYF. CDR3 DNA sequence: TGTGCCACCAGCAGATTAAGGGGTGGTACGCAGTATTTT.

This clone was observed a handful of times. The chain couples TRBV4-2 to TRBJ2-2; 11 positions agree with TRBD1. V shed 7 bases and J 6 bases; nucleotides not matched to a gene: 4. The CDR3 sequence is 14 residues long. Per the germline V gene, CDR1 is LGHNA and CDR2 is YNFKEQ. The CDR3 nucleotides read TGTGCCAGCACGACGGGACAGGGGGCCGGGGAGCTGTTTTTT. Amino acid sequence: CASTTGQGAGELFF.

The CDR3 bases are TGTGCCAGCAGTTATGAGGGGGCTTGGACTGAAGCTTTCTTT. It is translated as CASSYEGAWTEAFF. V is TRBV6-5 and J is TRBJ1-1; the match to TRBD1 covers 7 bases. This CDR3 has 14 amino acids. Trimming took 3 bases from V and 5 from J; bases not matched to a gene: 6. CDR1 is MNHEY, CDR2 SVGAGI, per germline.

This chain uses TRBV6-6 with TRBJ2-7, with 8 bases lining up with TRBD1. The CDR3 has 15 residues. J lost 2 bases, V lost 2 bases, and 5 bases had no gene match. The germline V gene encodes CDR1 MNHNY and CDR2 SVGAGI (reference sequence). CDR3 protein: CASSYQDRETYEQYF. The CDR3 DNA reads as TGTGCCAGCAGTTACCAGGACAGGGAAACCTACGAGCAGTACTTC.

This chain joins TRBV28 and TRBJ2-7; unclear D gene. Germline values: CDR1 MDHEN, CDR2 SYDVKM. The CDR3 sequence is 14 residues long. Trimming took 4 bases from V and 6 from J, leaving 16 bases between them. DNA of the CDR3: TGTGCCAGCAGTTCCGGGTTCCCTAAGCCCGAGCAGTACTTC. Translating gives CASSSGFPKPEQYF.

The rearrangement uses TRBV7-9 and TRBJ1-6, with 7 positions matching TRBD1. The germline V gene has CDR1 SEHNR and CDR2 FQNEAQ (reference sequence). Trimming cost V 2 bases and J 9 bases; bases outside gene matches: 7. This CDR3 spans 15 amino acids. The CDR3: CASSLKTGNTSPLHF. The CDR3 DNA reads TGTGCCAGCAGCTTAAAGACAGGGAACACTTCACCCCTCCACTTT.

J is TRBJ1-2 and V is TRBV15; D gene uncertain. This CDR3 is built from 17 residues. CDR1 and CDR2 from the germline V gene are LNHNV and YYDKDF (reference sequence). V gave up 1 base and J gave up 7 bases, with 22 bases separating them. The CDR3 is CATSRGSNSLREGGYTF. The CDR3 coding sequence is TGTGCCACCAGCAGAGGCTCGAATTCCTTGCGGGAGGGTGGCTACACCTTC.

This chain uses TRBV3-1 (or the pseudogene TRBV3-2) with TRBJ2-1, with a weak D call TRBD1 (5 bases). Trimming removed 4 bases from V and 5 bases from J, with 12 bases in between. The length of the CDR3 is 14 residues. Germline V lookup: CDR1 LGHDT, CDR2 YNNKEL (reference sequence). The CDR3 bases are TGTGCCAGCAGCCCCCTGACAGCTCACAATGAGCAGTTCTTC. Protein: CASSPLTAHNEQFF.

This rearrangement joins TRBV5-1 to TRBJ1-1; TRBD1 agrees at 10 bases. Germline CDR1 and CDR2: SGHRS and YFSETQ. The CDR3 totals 16 residues. Trimming cost V 3 bases and J 0 bases; bases outside gene matches: 5. This CDR3 is CASSWGTGAVNTEAFF. The CDR3 nucleotides read TGCGCCAGCAGCTGGGGGACAGGGGCGGTGAACACTGAAGCTTTCTTT. Based on the CDR3 plus reference TRBV5-1 and TRBJ1-1, the full variable domain is KAGVTQTPRYLIKTRGQQVTLSCSPISGHRSVSWYQQTPGQGLQFLFEYFSETQRNKGNFPGRFSGRQFSNSRSEMNVSTLELGDSALYLCASSWGTGAVNTEAFFGQGTRLTVV.

The chain uses TRBV11-2 and TRBJ2-7; 15 bases align to TRBD2. The length of the CDR3 is 18 residues. Germline-derived CDR1 and CDR2 are SGHAT and FQNNGV. J lost 2 bases, V lost 1 base, and 6 bases had no gene match. In DNA form, the CDR3 reads TGTGCCAGCAGCTTAGCTCTGGGACTAGCGGGAGGCCCCTACGAGCAGTACTTC. This gives the protein CASSLALGLAGGPYEQYF.

The chain links TRBV5-1 to TRBJ1-1; 8 nucleotides align to TRBD1. The CDR3 covers 17 residues. Germline CDR1 and CDR2: SGHRS and YFSETQ. V was pared by 4 bases and J by 3 bases, with 14 bases of the junction left unmatched. CDR3 sequence (DNA): TGCGCCAGCAGCCCGGACAGGGCCACAGGTCGGGACACTGAAGCTTTCTTT. As protein: CASSPDRATGRDTEAFF.

The rearrangement joins TRBV18 to TRBJ2-7; TRBD1 aligns across 7 bases. V dropped 8 bases and J dropped 0; count of bases not matched to a gene: 7. The CDR3 totals 14 residues. The germline CDR1 and CDR2 sequences are KGHSH and LQKENI. CDR3 in amino acids: CASLSGQSSYEQYF. Written as DNA, the CDR3 is TGTGCCAGCCTTTCGGGACAGAGCTCCTACGAGCAGTACTTC. The full variable domain, in which reference TRBV18 and TRBJ2-7 provide the parts outside the CDR3, is NAGVMQNPRHLVRRRGQEARLRCSPMKGHSHVYWYRQLPEEGLKFMVYLQKENIIDESGMPKERFSAEFPKEGPSILRIQQVVRGDSAAYFCASLSGQSSYEQYFGPGTRLTVT.

This clone is a singleton in its sample. The chain uses TRBV7-6 and TRBJ1-2, with D perhaps matching TRBD1 (5 bases). Germline assignment: CDR1 SGHVS and CDR2 FNYEAQ. The CDR3 is 15 amino acids. V was shortened by 5 bases and J by 4 bases, with 17 bases between the two germline ends. This CDR3 is CASSPTAAATYGYTF. In nucleotides, the CDR3 is TGTGCCAGCAGCCCGACAGCCGCGGCCACCTATGGCTACACCTTC.

There are a few counts of this clone. The gene calls are TRBV15 and TRBJ1-5; D unresolved. This CDR3 is 16 amino acids long. The germline V gene encodes CDR1 LNHNV and CDR2 YYDKDF (reference sequence). Between the trimmed V and J ends, which lost 0 bases and 4 bases, there was a span of 13 bases. The CDR3 DNA reads as TGTGCCACCAGCAGAGATAATAGTGAGCCGAATCAGCCCCAGCATTTT. Amino acid sequence: CATSRDNSEPNQPQHF.

The rearrangement joins TRBV7-2 to TRBJ2-7, with TRBD1 identical over 8 bases. Germline V CDR1 and CDR2: SGHTA, FQGNSA. Trimming cost V 5 bases and J 1 base; bases outside gene matches: 4. There are 14 residues in the CDR3. This CDR3 reads CASSLRQGSYEQYF. Here the CDR3 DNA reads TGTGCCAGCAGCCTACGACAGGGGTCCTACGAGCAGTACTTC.

This chain links TRBV9 with TRBJ2-2; the D gene is possibly TRBD2 (6 bases). Trimming took 5 bases from V and 5 from J, leaving 13 bases between them. This CDR3 has 14 residues. The germline CDR1 and CDR2 sequences are SGDLS and YYNGEE. CDR3 DNA: TGTGCCAGCAGAGAAGAACGGGGGACCGGGGAGCTGTTTTTT. This translates into CASREERGTGELFF.

The chain uses TRBV7-9 and TRBJ2-3; a possible D gene is TRBD2 (6 bases). There are 14 residues in the CDR3. Germline CDR1 reads SEHNR; CDR2 reads FQNEAQ (reference sequence). The V end was cut by 3 bases, the J end by 0 bases, with 7 bases between. The CDR3 region is CASSLGTSTDTQYF. CDR3 nucleotides: TGTGCCAGCAGCTTGGGGACTAGCACAGATACGCAGTATTTT. The variable domain in full, with the rest retrieved from reference TRBV7-9 and TRBJ2-3, is DTGVSQNPRHKITKRGQNVTFRCDPISEHNRLYWYRQTLGQGPEFLTYFQNEAQLEKSRLLSDRFSAERPKGSFSTLEIQRTEQGDSAMYLCASSLGTSTDTQYFGPGTRLTVL.

This sequence joins TRBV20-1 and TRBJ2-7; 8 nucleotides agree with TRBD1. The V segment lost 6 bases and the J segment 3 bases; nucleotides outside the gene matches: 1. CDR1 is DFQATT and CDR2 is SNEGSKA in the germline V gene (reference sequence). The CDR3 totals 11 residues. CDR3 nucleotide sequence: TGCAGTGCCGGGACAGGCTACGAGCAGTACTTC. This translates into CSAGTGYEQYF.

As to this clone: The same CDR3 is also encoded by other DNA sequences in this sample. The CDR3 here is CATSDPNTDTQYF. In DNA form, the CDR3 reads TGTGCCACCAGTGACCCAAACACAGATACGCAGTATTTT. The rearrangement joins TRBV24-1 to TRBJ2-3, with D unresolved. V was trimmed by 4 bases and J by 2 bases, leaving 6 bases between them. The CDR3 consists of 13 residues. The germline V gene encodes CDR1 KGHDR and CDR2 SFDVKD.

V gene TRBV23-1 combines with J gene TRBJ1-6, with D perhaps matching TRBD1 (6 bases). TRBV23-1 is an ORF, with its function uncertain. Trimming took 8 bases from V and 3 from J, leaving 35 bases between them. The CDR3 extends over 22 amino acids. The CDR3 is CASPLFSPTNSSDRFYNSPLHF. In nucleotides, the CDR3 is TGCGCCAGCCCACTCTTTTCTCCTACAAACAGTTCGGACAGATTCTATAATTCACCCCTCCACTTT.

The chain carries TRBV2 and TRBJ2-1, with D perhaps matching TRBD1 (6 bases). Trimming pared 6 bases from V and 0 bases from J, leaving 15 bases between. Germline CDR1 reads SNHLY; CDR2 reads FYNNEI. The CDR3 consists of 16 residues. CDR3 loop: CASRLNPRGSYNEQFF. CDR3 coding DNA: TGTGCCAGCAGACTTAATCCCAGGGGCTCCTACAATGAGCAGTTCTTC.